A selection of T cell receptor beta chains follows, all from one sample in a study of CD8 T cells in ankylosing spondylitis. TCRdb redid the calling of the 5' RACE reads with MiXCR, one entry per CDR3 protein. The table records roughly 490,000 distinct CDR3 sequences, about 5.7% of them present only once. The specimen sequenced was blood, either unsorted or a sorted T cell fraction (not recorded which). These receptors were collected from a male donor with ankylosing spondylitis. Both conserved end residues are part of each CDR3.

j_gene,v_gene,CDR3aa
TRBJ2-5,TRBV12-3/TRBV12-4,CASTAQGRETQYF
TRBJ1-5,TRBV27,CASSFNRDSNQPQHF
TRBJ2-1,TRBV5-1,CASSRRLSGYNEQSF
TRBJ2-1,TRBV29-1,CTADWAYNEQFF
TRBJ2-1,TRBV7-3,CASSLKFRGDNEQFF
TRBJ2-3,TRBV5-1,CASSPRLAGGPGDTQYF
TRBJ1-1,TRBV5-6,CASSPGYSSPGGAFF
TRBJ1-3,TRBV25-1,CASSEGRSSGNTIYF
TRBJ2-7,TRBV9,CASSAKDSPYEQYF
TRBJ2-3,TRBV5-8,CAMSRGHTQYF
TRBJ1-2,TRBV5-1,CASTQGVDMGGYTF
TRBJ2-3,TRBV27,CASSFRPGGIGGDTQYF
TRBJ1-6,TRBV20-1,CCARDHKGQGPNSPLHF
TRBJ2-3,TRBV5-1,CASSPGGRPDTQYF
TRBJ1-1,TRBV24-1,CATSGPGVPTEAFF
TRBJ1-1,TRBV6-1,CASRGDRGREEAFF
TRBJ2-7,TRBV5-6,CASSLTSGGLSYEQYF
TRBJ1-6,TRBV7-6,CASSLREGTGPVTLHF
TRBJ2-1,TRBV7-2,CASSLKATSSYNEQFF
TRBJ2-7,TRBV5-1,CASSPLAGLGYEQYF
TRBJ1-1,TRBV5-1,CASSAQGPASTEAFF
TRBJ2-2,TRBV29-1,CSVEAAGSGELFF
TRBJ2-3,TRBV30,CAWSEADTQYF
TRBJ2-1,TRBV4-3,CASSQALDLNNEQFF
TRBJ1-2,TRBV25-1,CASSEPRGRYYGYTF
TRBJ1-1,TRBV7-2,CASSLAPVTGLSEAFF
TRBJ2-3,TRBV5-6,CASSLGAGRTDTQYF
TRBJ2-3,TRBV5-1,CASSPFFSRVSGGTDTQYF
TRBJ2-4,TRBV4-3,CASSQDAQQGRNIQYF
TRBJ2-4,TRBV7-8,CASSLARGDLAKNIQYF
TRBJ1-2,TRBV6-2/TRBV6-3,CASSRPGQGAYGYTF
TRBJ2-7,TRBV20-1,CSAPQNSRGEQYF
TRBJ1-1,TRBV15,CATSRDGPLSTTAEAFF
TRBJ2-1,TRBV24-1,CATSEQGLRLQFF
TRBJ2-5,TRBV5-5,CASSLEGIRETQYF
TRBJ2-7,TRBV28,CASTLQAQGAYEQYF
TRBJ1-1,TRBV20-1,CSANAGTANTEAFF
TRBJ2-7,TRBV20-1,CSASGRGGTEQYF
TRBJ1-3,TRBV7-8,CASSYIPGNTIYF
TRBJ2-5,TRBV20-1,CSASRDPYAETQYF
TRBJ2-1,TRBV6-2/TRBV6-3,CASSYSRTSYNEQFF
TRBJ1-5,TRBV18,CASSPIRGSNQPQHF
TRBJ1-1,TRBV20-1,CSASLPGENTEAFF
TRBJ2-1,TRBV5-6,CASQQLDRGYNEQFF
TRBJ2-1,TRBV11-2,CASSLAWKLVSNEQFF
TRBJ2-2,TRBV6-1,CASKVWSGGFDGELFF
TRBJ2-3,TRBV10-3,CAIRSPGLEVDTQYF
TRBJ2-7,TRBV20-1,CSASNLAGSTSYEQYF
TRBJ2-7,TRBV4-1,CASSHPRDIPNYEQYF
TRBJ1-6,TRBV20-1,CSARGERRSYNSPLHF
TRBJ2-7,TRBV7-9,CASSPGLALTSYEQYF
TRBJ2-1,TRBV20-1,CSAREGEQFF
TRBJ2-3,TRBV24-1,CATSELAVGTDTQYF
TRBJ1-4,TRBV20-1,CSALRAAGTNEKLFF
TRBJ1-2,TRBV5-6,CASSPVGTGGVGYTF